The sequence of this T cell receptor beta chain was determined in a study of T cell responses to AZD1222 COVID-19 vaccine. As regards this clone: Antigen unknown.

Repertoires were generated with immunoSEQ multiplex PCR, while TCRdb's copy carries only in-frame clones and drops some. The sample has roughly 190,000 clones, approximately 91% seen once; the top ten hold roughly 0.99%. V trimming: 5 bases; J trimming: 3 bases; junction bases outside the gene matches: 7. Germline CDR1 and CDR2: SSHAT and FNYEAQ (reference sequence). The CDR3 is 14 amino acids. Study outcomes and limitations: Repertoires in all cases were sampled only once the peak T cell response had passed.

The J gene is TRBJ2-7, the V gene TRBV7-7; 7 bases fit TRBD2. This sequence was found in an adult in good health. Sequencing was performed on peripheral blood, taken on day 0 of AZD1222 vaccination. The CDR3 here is CASSPGGSFYEQYF. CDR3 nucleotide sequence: TGTGCCAGCAGCCCCGGCGGGAGTTTCTACGAGCAGTACTTC.